These T cell receptor beta chains were read from a single sample in a study of human T cells and chemical hapten exposure. From the RACE reads, TCRdb called clonotypes with MiXCR, one entry per CDR3 protein. This table holds over 65,000 distinct CDR3 sequences, around 10% found once. The specimen was whole blood, collected in connection with sensitization to the hapten diphenylcyclopropenone (DPC). The receptor source for this set is a man aged 18 to 35 with alopecia areata. Some clones in this sample may be carry-over from other donors' samples. CDR3s include the opening cysteine and the closing phenylalanine or tryptophan. A D gene is named only where the DNA matches it firmly. Clone sizes are given selectively: once, few, many, or a class where the clone is expanded.

j_gene: TRBJ1-5; d_gene: .; abundance: many; v_gene: TRBV5-5; CDR3nt: TGTGCCAGCAGCTCATCCATGAATCCCAATCAGCCCCAGCATTTT; CDR3aa: CASSSSMNPNQPQHF
j_gene: TRBJ1-5; d_gene: .; abundance: .; v_gene: TRBV19; CDR3nt: TGTGCCAGTAGTATAGATGGGCAGAGTAGCAATCAGCCCCAGCATTTT; CDR3aa: CASSIDGQSSNQPQHF
j_gene: TRBJ2-5; d_gene: .; abundance: .; v_gene: TRBV6-1; CDR3nt: TGTGCCAGCAGTGAAGCGCTACAGCCCACAGACCAGTACTTC; CDR3aa: CASSEALQPTDQYF
j_gene: TRBJ2-7; d_gene: .; abundance: many; v_gene: TRBV6-2/TRBV6-3; CDR3nt: TGTGCCAGCAGTGCGAGCGACCCGGACGAGCAGTACTTC; CDR3aa: CASSASDPDEQYF
j_gene: TRBJ2-1; d_gene: .; abundance: .; v_gene: TRBV11-2; CDR3nt: TGTGCCAGCAGCTTAGGAAGCCCCCAGAGGTCGACCAAGTACAATGAGCAGTTCTTC; CDR3aa: CASSLGSPQRSTKYNEQFF
j_gene: TRBJ1-5; d_gene: .; abundance: .; v_gene: TRBV12-3/TRBV12-4; CDR3nt: TGTGCCAGCACCTTTGCGGAGAAGAGGAGTCAGCCCCAGCATTTT; CDR3aa: CASTFAEKRSQPQHF
j_gene: TRBJ2-1; d_gene: .; abundance: many; v_gene: TRBV20-1; CDR3nt: TGCAGTGCTAGTAGATGGGGTAGCCCCCTCAGCGAGCAGTTCTTC; CDR3aa: CSASRWGSPLSEQFF
j_gene: TRBJ1-4; d_gene: .; abundance: .; v_gene: TRBV5-5; CDR3nt: TGTGCCAGCAGCTTGGGGGCTGATGAAAAACTGTTTTTT; CDR3aa: CASSLGADEKLFF
j_gene: TRBJ1-2; d_gene: TRBD1; abundance: .; v_gene: TRBV29-1; CDR3nt: TGCAGCGTATCCTACAGGGGCGGTGGCTACACCTTC; CDR3aa: CSVSYRGGGYTF
j_gene: TRBJ1-3; d_gene: TRBD1; abundance: .; v_gene: TRBV4-3; CDR3nt: TGCGCCAGCAGCCAAGATACCCCAGGGGGCGTGAACACCATATATTTT; CDR3aa: CASSQDTPGGVNTIYF
j_gene: TRBJ1-4; d_gene: .; abundance: .; v_gene: TRBV7-8; CDR3nt: TGTGCCAGCAGCCCAGAGGGTGCAACTAATGAAAAACTGTTTTTT; CDR3aa: CASSPEGATNEKLFF
j_gene: TRBJ2-1; d_gene: .; abundance: many; v_gene: TRBV7-9; CDR3nt: TGTGCCAGCAGCCCTAAAGCACCCAGGGGTTACAATGAGCAGTTCTTC; CDR3aa: CASSPKAPRGYNEQFF
j_gene: TRBJ2-3; d_gene: .; abundance: few; v_gene: TRBV9; CDR3nt: TGTGCCAGCAGCGGACCGGGGCCTACGGCGCAGTATTTT; CDR3aa: CASSGPGPTAQYF
j_gene: TRBJ2-1; d_gene: .; abundance: few; v_gene: TRBV6-2/TRBV6-3; CDR3nt: TGTGCCAGCAGTTACGAGAGCTCCTACAATGAGCAGTTCTTC; CDR3aa: CASSYESSYNEQFF
j_gene: TRBJ2-7; d_gene: TRBD2; abundance: few; v_gene: TRBV3-1; CDR3nt: TGTGCCAGCAGCCAGCAGACTAGCGGCTACGAGCAGTACTTC; CDR3aa: CASSQQTSGYEQYF
j_gene: TRBJ1-2; d_gene: .; abundance: .; v_gene: TRBV27; CDR3nt: TGTGCCAGCAGACTACTCGAGTCGGCCTATGGCTACACCTTC; CDR3aa: CASRLLESAYGYTF
j_gene: TRBJ2-2; d_gene: TRBD2; abundance: .; v_gene: TRBV5-5; CDR3nt: TGTGCCAGCAGCTTGAGCGGGGGGCCCGCTAACACCGGGGAGCTGTTTTTT; CDR3aa: CASSLSGGPANTGELFF
j_gene: TRBJ2-1; d_gene: .; abundance: many; v_gene: TRBV12-5; CDR3nt: TGTGCTAGTGGTTTGGTATCCGGGGCCCTTCATGAGCAGTTCTTC; CDR3aa: CASGLVSGALHEQFF
j_gene: TRBJ2-6; d_gene: .; abundance: few; v_gene: TRBV2; CDR3nt: TGTGCCAGCAGTGCAGTGCCAGGGCAGGGGCTTGGCGCCAACGTCCTGACTTTC; CDR3aa: CASSAVPGQGLGANVLTF
j_gene: TRBJ2-2; d_gene: .; abundance: many; v_gene: TRBV20-1; CDR3nt: TGCAGTGGTACAGGCGGCGACACCGGGGAGCTGTTTTTT; CDR3aa: CSGTGGDTGELFF
j_gene: TRBJ2-3; d_gene: TRBD2; abundance: few; v_gene: TRBV20-1; CDR3nt: TGCAGTGCCTGGGATAGCGGGGGGGCAGGAGATACGCAGTATTTT; CDR3aa: CSAWDSGGAGDTQYF
j_gene: TRBJ1-1; d_gene: .; abundance: many; v_gene: TRBV5-4; CDR3nt: TGTGCCAGCAGCTTGTCATTCAAGGGGACCACTGAAGCTTTCTTT; CDR3aa: CASSLSFKGTTEAFF
j_gene: TRBJ1-1; d_gene: .; abundance: many; v_gene: TRBV7-6; CDR3nt: TGTGCCAGCAGCCCCGGACGACTTAACACTGAAGCTTTCTTT; CDR3aa: CASSPGRLNTEAFF
j_gene: TRBJ2-7; d_gene: TRBD2; abundance: many; v_gene: TRBV10-3; CDR3nt: TGTGCCATCAGTGAGTCACAACTAGCGGGGGGCGAGCAGTACTTC; CDR3aa: CAISESQLAGGEQYF
j_gene: TRBJ2-3; d_gene: TRBD2; abundance: .; v_gene: TRBV7-2; CDR3nt: TGTGCCAGCAGCTTAGTGATCGGGACTAGCGGGGGGCATACAGATACGCAGTATTTT; CDR3aa: CASSLVIGTSGGHTDTQYF
j_gene: TRBJ1-4; d_gene: TRBD1; abundance: .; v_gene: TRBV5-1; CDR3nt: TGCGCCAGCGGGACACAGGGGGCGGACGAAAAACTGTTTTTT; CDR3aa: CASGTQGADEKLFF
j_gene: TRBJ2-2; d_gene: .; abundance: many; v_gene: TRBV9; CDR3nt: TGTGCCAGCAGCGGTTCGAACACCGGGGAGCTGTTTTTT; CDR3aa: CASSGSNTGELFF
j_gene: TRBJ1-6; d_gene: .; abundance: few; v_gene: TRBV5-1; CDR3nt: TGCGCCAGCAGCCCGGACCTGATGGCCAATTCACCCCTCCACTTT; CDR3aa: CASSPDLMANSPLHF
j_gene: TRBJ2-5; d_gene: .; abundance: .; v_gene: TRBV19; CDR3nt: TGTGCCAGTAGCCCCCTCGGCCCCCCACGAGAAGAGACCCAGTACTTC; CDR3aa: CASSPLGPPREETQYF
j_gene: TRBJ1-4; d_gene: TRBD1; abundance: many; v_gene: TRBV5-1; CDR3nt: TGCGCCAGCAGCTTAGGGGGCCGGGGTGAAAAACTGTTTTTT; CDR3aa: CASSLGGRGEKLFF
j_gene: TRBJ2-3; d_gene: .; abundance: few; v_gene: TRBV9; CDR3nt: TGTGCCAGCAGCGGACCAAGGGAGAGGGCAGATACGCAGTATTTT; CDR3aa: CASSGPRERADTQYF
j_gene: TRBJ1-3; d_gene: .; abundance: few; v_gene: TRBV12-3/TRBV12-4; CDR3nt: TGTGCCAGCAGTACAGGGTTGGACACCATATATTTT; CDR3aa: CASSTGLDTIYF
j_gene: TRBJ2-7; d_gene: .; abundance: .; v_gene: TRBV6-2/TRBV6-3; CDR3nt: TGTGCCAGCAGTTGGGGGCAGAGCTACGAGCAGTACTTC; CDR3aa: CASSWGQSYEQYF
j_gene: TRBJ1-1; d_gene: .; abundance: few; v_gene: TRBV10-3; CDR3nt: TGTGCCATCAGGAAACAGGGACTGAACACTGAAGCTTTCTTT; CDR3aa: CAIRKQGLNTEAFF
j_gene: TRBJ2-3; d_gene: .; abundance: many; v_gene: TRBV7-6; CDR3nt: TGTGCCAGCAGCTTCGGCGGGACTAGCACAGATACGCAGTATTTT; CDR3aa: CASSFGGTSTDTQYF
j_gene: TRBJ1-1; d_gene: .; abundance: many; v_gene: TRBV20-1; CDR3nt: TGCAGTGCTCCGTTGATGATGAACACTGAAGCTTTCTTT; CDR3aa: CSAPLMMNTEAFF
j_gene: TRBJ1-4; d_gene: .; abundance: many; v_gene: TRBV7-9; CDR3nt: TGTGCCAGCAGCTTAGCGCGTAGCCGTGACTATGAAAAACTGTTTTTT; CDR3aa: CASSLARSRDYEKLFF
j_gene: TRBJ1-1; d_gene: .; abundance: few; v_gene: TRBV6-5; CDR3nt: TGTGCCAGCAGTACGGTTGGGAACACTGAAGCTTTCTTT; CDR3aa: CASSTVGNTEAFF
j_gene: TRBJ2-5; d_gene: TRBD1; abundance: .; v_gene: TRBV5-1; CDR3nt: TGCGCCAGCAGCCTGGGGACAGGACTCCAAGAGACCCAGTACTTC; CDR3aa: CASSLGTGLQETQYF
j_gene: TRBJ1-5; d_gene: TRBD1; abundance: .; v_gene: TRBV27; CDR3nt: TGTGCCAGCAGGGACAGGGGGCTATACAATCAGCCCCAGCATTTT; CDR3aa: CASRDRGLYNQPQHF
j_gene: TRBJ1-1; d_gene: .; abundance: .; v_gene: TRBV24-1; CDR3nt: TGTGCCACCAGTGCGGACAGCTGGGGTGAAGCTTTCTTT; CDR3aa: CATSADSWGEAFF
j_gene: TRBJ1-5; d_gene: .; abundance: .; v_gene: TRBV12-3/TRBV12-4; CDR3nt: TGTGCCAGCAGCACAGGATATAGCAATCAGCCCCAGCATTTT; CDR3aa: CASSTGYSNQPQHF
j_gene: TRBJ2-7; d_gene: .; abundance: few; v_gene: TRBV12-3/TRBV12-4; CDR3nt: TGTGCCAGCAGTTTATCACCTCAGAAGGGGTACGAGCAGTACTTC; CDR3aa: CASSLSPQKGYEQYF
j_gene: TRBJ2-1; d_gene: .; abundance: many; v_gene: TRBV28; CDR3nt: TGTGCCAGCAGTCCTGACAGGAGCTCCTACAATGAGCAGTTCTTC; CDR3aa: CASSPDRSSYNEQFF
j_gene: TRBJ1-2; d_gene: .; abundance: .; v_gene: TRBV20-1; CDR3nt: TGCAGTGCTGTCCTAACAGGGAGGAACTATGGCTACACCTTC; CDR3aa: CSAVLTGRNYGYTF
j_gene: TRBJ2-3; d_gene: .; abundance: few; v_gene: TRBV3-1; CDR3nt: TGTGCCAGCACAGGACATCTCACAGATACGCAGTATTTT; CDR3aa: CASTGHLTDTQYF
j_gene: TRBJ1-5; d_gene: .; abundance: few; v_gene: TRBV7-8; CDR3nt: TGTGCCAGCAGCTTAGGATTGAGGGTATATCAGCCCCAGCATTTT; CDR3aa: CASSLGLRVYQPQHF
j_gene: TRBJ2-5; d_gene: .; abundance: few; v_gene: TRBV2; CDR3nt: TGTGCCAGCATCCGGGAGACCCAGTACTTC; CDR3aa: CASIRETQYF